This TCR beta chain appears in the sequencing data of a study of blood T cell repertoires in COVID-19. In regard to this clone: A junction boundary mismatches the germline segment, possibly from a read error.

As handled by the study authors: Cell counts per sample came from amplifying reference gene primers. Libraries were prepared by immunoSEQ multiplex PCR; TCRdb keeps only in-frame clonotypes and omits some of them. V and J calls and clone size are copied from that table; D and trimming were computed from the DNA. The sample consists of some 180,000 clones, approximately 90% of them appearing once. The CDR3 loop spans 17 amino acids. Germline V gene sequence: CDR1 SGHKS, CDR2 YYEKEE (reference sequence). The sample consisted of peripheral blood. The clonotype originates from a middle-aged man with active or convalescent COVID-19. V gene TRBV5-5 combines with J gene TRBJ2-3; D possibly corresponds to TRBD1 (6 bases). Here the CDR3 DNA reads TGTGCCAGCAGTTTGGATACGGGACATCATAGCACAGATACGCAGTATTTT. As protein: CASSLDTGHHSTDTQYF.